This T cell receptor (beta chain) emerged from a study of technical replicates of blood from a few donors. This table comes from immunoSEQ multiplex PCR, and its TCRdb copy is limited to in-frame clones, with some not included. This table holds 70,000 to 85,000 clones, around 97% found once. Looked up from germline, CDR1 is WSHSY and CDR2 is SAAADI. CDR3 length: 17 amino acids. The junction had 14 bases not matched to a gene; V was cut back by 6 bases and J by 9 bases. The sample consisted of T cells isolated from PBMCs. This sequence was found in a human donor in good health. The V call is TRBV10-2, the J call TRBJ2-1, with TRBD2 matching 13 bases. CDR3: CASRSPDTSGGAIEQFF. Written as DNA, the CDR3 is TGCGCCAGCAGATCCCCGGATACTAGCGGGGGGGCTATTGAGCAGTTCTTC.